The rows below give T cell receptor beta chains drawn from one sample of a study of monozygotic twins with inflammatory bowel disease. TCRdb reprocessed the 5' RACE reads, keeping one entry per CDR3 protein, no DNA. The specimen's table records fewer than 150,000 distinct CDR3 sequences. The sample taken for sequencing was blood. These receptors came from a human donor with ulcerative colitis or Crohn's disease, or a healthy co-twin of an affected twin (not recorded which). Each CDR3 is given with its conserved first and last residue. The order of the fields is J gene, V gene, CDR3 protein.

TRBJ2-3,TRBV12-3/TRBV12-4,CASSVPDTQYF
TRBJ1-5,TRBV18,CASSPTGGNQPQHF
TRBJ1-3,TRBV10-3,CAIAQGTTIYF
TRBJ2-7,TRBV11-3,CASSASLQDYEQYF
TRBJ1-3,TRBV5-1,CASSLEQGLGGNTIYF
TRBJ2-1,TRBV7-8,CASSTGTGVNEQFF
TRBJ1-1,TRBV7-6,CASSLVDGARVTEAFF
TRBJ1-1,TRBV19,CASSMPQGAGTEAFF
TRBJ2-2,TRBV7-2,CASSSAWGTNTGELFF
TRBJ2-7,TRBV20-1,CSAREGQANLYEQYF
TRBJ1-1,TRBV10-3,CAISRDRVNAFF
TRBJ1-2,TRBV28,CGTTVLNGYTF
TRBJ2-7,TRBV4-2,CASSQRRGNEQYF
TRBJ2-1,TRBV6-4,CASSVDGYNEQFF
TRBJ1-2,TRBV7-2,CASSYQRAEGYTF
TRBJ2-3,TRBV6-1,CASRGPTSGGADTQYF
TRBJ2-4,TRBV12-3/TRBV12-4,CASSHPGAPAKNIQYF
TRBJ2-5,TRBV18,CASSPPAGRSPETQYF
TRBJ1-1,TRBV20-1,CRGDRGQGRTEAFF
TRBJ2-1,TRBV7-3,CASSQNTADEQFF
TRBJ2-1,TRBV27,CATAPGTTAERQFF
TRBJ2-7,TRBV5-4,CASSLDGGRYEQYF
TRBJ2-3,TRBV5-1,CASSLAMDTQYF
TRBJ2-1,TRBV4-1,CASSQEGTPIYNEQFF
TRBJ2-2,TRBV5-1,CASSWDSGGVSGELFF
TRBJ2-3,TRBV7-2,CASSNSGLASDTQYF
TRBJ2-7,TRBV5-1,CASSRGPGQGVKSYEQYF
TRBJ2-7,TRBV20-1,CSARQGPYEQYF
TRBJ1-5,TRBV20-1,CSASRDSGRNQPQHF
TRBJ2-2,TRBV7-6,CASSLIGGENTGELFF
TRBJ2-7,TRBV27,CASSRQGNYEQYF
TRBJ2-7,TRBV11-2,CASTPSGGSYEQYF
TRBJ2-5,TRBV20-1,CSARGKSLAGSQETQYF
TRBJ2-2,TRBV20-1,CSARKYGLAASGELFF
TRBJ2-3,TRBV24-1,CATREQGYTDTQYF
TRBJ2-7,TRBV19,CASSIAGSAGEQYF
TRBJ2-5,TRBV12-3/TRBV12-4,CASSFEETQYF
TRBJ1-2,TRBV28,CASSFPGLSSGGYTF
TRBJ2-5,TRBV10-3,CAISEGKGSAQETQYF
TRBJ2-5,TRBV9,CASSVEGGYSQETQYF
TRBJ2-2,TRBV7-2,CASSLVFWDTGELFF
TRBJ2-1,TRBV3-1,CASSQILDEQFF
TRBJ2-5,TRBV20-1,CSARATGAQETQYF
TRBJ2-5,TRBV6-5,CASSYPTASGQETQYF
TRBJ1-5,TRBV7-2,CASSLAWGREQPQHF
TRBJ1-2,TRBV9,CASSVEGTGYGYTF
TRBJ2-7,TRBV10-3,CAIRMGQGTSEQYF
TRBJ2-1,TRBV29-1,CSALTGIVAGFYNEQFF
TRBJ2-2,TRBV7-2,CASSLGKGQGDVTGELFF
TRBJ2-3,TRBV4-3,CASSQDVPSGGRDTQYF
TRBJ2-3,TRBV5-1,CASSPGHMVTDTQYF
TRBJ1-2,TRBV29-1,CSVVSSRNYGYTF
TRBJ1-2,TRBV7-8,CASSSTGSLQSNYGYTF
TRBJ2-3,TRBV5-6,CASSFTRGTDTQYF